These 7 T cell receptor beta chains were sequenced from one sample in a study of tumor and adjacent non-tumor tissue in lung cancer. TCRbeta libraries were built with three rounds of nested PCR, modified from ARM-PCR. TCRdb independently ran MiXCR on the multiplex PCR reads; one entry per CDR3 protein. Among approximately 79,000 distinct CDR3 sequences, around three fifths were seen once, and the ten largest hold 15%. RNA was extracted from bulk tissue without any cell sorting. Sequenced input: lung tumor tissue. Source of these receptors: a man between 65 and 79 years old with non-small cell lung cancer.

Remarks on this clonotype: Germline and junction disagree at one end, which may indicate a read error. This sequence joins TRBV6-5 and TRBJ1-1, with TRBD1 as a possible D gene (5 bases). Germline V gene lookup returns CDR1 MNHEY and CDR2 SVGAGI. CDR3 length: 20 amino acids. CDR3 bases: TGTGCTAGCAGTTACTCGAGTCGGCGGGAAGGGTATAAACGGGGCACTGAAGTTTTCTTT. It specifies CASSYSSRREGYKRGTEVFF.

A remark on this clonotype: At one end, the junction sequence differs from germline, possibly due to a read error. This chain uses TRBV4-1 with TRBJ2-5; no clear D. The CDR3 consists of 14 residues. In germline, CDR1 is MGHRA, CDR2 YSYEKL. The DNA for the CDR3 is TGCGCCAGTAGCCGTACCCCCGTCGCGGAGACCCAGTACTTC. Encoded protein: CASSRTPVAETQYF.

In this sample, this clonotype turned up a few times. Its ends do not fully match the called genes, so a read error is possible. The chain's CDR3 is CASSYDRDYGYSF. CDR3 nucleotide sequence: TGTGCCAGCAGCTACGACAGGGACTATGGCTACAGTTTC. The V and J genes are TRBV11-2 and TRBJ1-2; the match to TRBD1 covers 7 bases. This CDR3 contains 13 residues. Per germline, CDR1 SGHAT and CDR2 FQNNGV.

Regarding this clonotype: Compared with germline, one end of the junction differs, possibly owing to a read error. The V gene is TRBV29-1, the J gene TRBJ2-5; D unclear. This CDR3 region has 14 residues. Germline lookup yields CDR1 SQVTM and CDR2 ANQGSEA. This CDR3 reads CSAPAGGNLENQYF. The CDR3 nucleotides read TGCAGCGCCCCGGCTGGCGGCAACCTAGAGAACCAGTACTTC.

In the case of this clonotype: A read error is likely, as this CDR3 ends without the conserved phenylalanine or tryptophan. The chain joins TRBV4-1 to TRBJ1-1; 12 bases match TRBD1. Germline V gives CDR1 MGHRA, CDR2 YSYEKL. V gave up 3 bases and J gave up 0 bases; unmatched junction bases: 14. This CDR3 comprises 20 residues. DNA of the CDR3: TGCGCCAGCAGCCATATGGGATCCGGGACAGGGGGCGGAATGAACACTGAAGCTTTCTCT. The encoded protein is CASSHMGSGTGGGMNTEAFS.

In regard to this clonotype: The junction shows a germline mismatch at one end, possibly a read error. The CDR3 nucleotides are TGCAGTGTTGACGTGAGCCCTGGGGCCAACGTCCTGACTTTC. It is translated as CSVDVSPGANVLTF. V gene TRBV29-1 combines with J gene TRBJ2-6; D is undetermined. The CDR3 sequence is 14 residues long. Germline V gene data show CDR1 as SQVTM and CDR2 as ANQGSEA.

The chain combines TRBV11-1 with TRBJ2-5; D remains ambiguous. Germline V gives CDR1 SGHAT, CDR2 FQDESV (reference sequence). V lost 7 bases, J lost 5 bases, and 17 bases lay in between. The CDR3 has 14 residues. The CDR3: CASTPDRARETQYF. CDR3 nucleotides: TGTGCCAGCACTCCCGACCGGGCCCGGGAGACCCAGTACTTC.